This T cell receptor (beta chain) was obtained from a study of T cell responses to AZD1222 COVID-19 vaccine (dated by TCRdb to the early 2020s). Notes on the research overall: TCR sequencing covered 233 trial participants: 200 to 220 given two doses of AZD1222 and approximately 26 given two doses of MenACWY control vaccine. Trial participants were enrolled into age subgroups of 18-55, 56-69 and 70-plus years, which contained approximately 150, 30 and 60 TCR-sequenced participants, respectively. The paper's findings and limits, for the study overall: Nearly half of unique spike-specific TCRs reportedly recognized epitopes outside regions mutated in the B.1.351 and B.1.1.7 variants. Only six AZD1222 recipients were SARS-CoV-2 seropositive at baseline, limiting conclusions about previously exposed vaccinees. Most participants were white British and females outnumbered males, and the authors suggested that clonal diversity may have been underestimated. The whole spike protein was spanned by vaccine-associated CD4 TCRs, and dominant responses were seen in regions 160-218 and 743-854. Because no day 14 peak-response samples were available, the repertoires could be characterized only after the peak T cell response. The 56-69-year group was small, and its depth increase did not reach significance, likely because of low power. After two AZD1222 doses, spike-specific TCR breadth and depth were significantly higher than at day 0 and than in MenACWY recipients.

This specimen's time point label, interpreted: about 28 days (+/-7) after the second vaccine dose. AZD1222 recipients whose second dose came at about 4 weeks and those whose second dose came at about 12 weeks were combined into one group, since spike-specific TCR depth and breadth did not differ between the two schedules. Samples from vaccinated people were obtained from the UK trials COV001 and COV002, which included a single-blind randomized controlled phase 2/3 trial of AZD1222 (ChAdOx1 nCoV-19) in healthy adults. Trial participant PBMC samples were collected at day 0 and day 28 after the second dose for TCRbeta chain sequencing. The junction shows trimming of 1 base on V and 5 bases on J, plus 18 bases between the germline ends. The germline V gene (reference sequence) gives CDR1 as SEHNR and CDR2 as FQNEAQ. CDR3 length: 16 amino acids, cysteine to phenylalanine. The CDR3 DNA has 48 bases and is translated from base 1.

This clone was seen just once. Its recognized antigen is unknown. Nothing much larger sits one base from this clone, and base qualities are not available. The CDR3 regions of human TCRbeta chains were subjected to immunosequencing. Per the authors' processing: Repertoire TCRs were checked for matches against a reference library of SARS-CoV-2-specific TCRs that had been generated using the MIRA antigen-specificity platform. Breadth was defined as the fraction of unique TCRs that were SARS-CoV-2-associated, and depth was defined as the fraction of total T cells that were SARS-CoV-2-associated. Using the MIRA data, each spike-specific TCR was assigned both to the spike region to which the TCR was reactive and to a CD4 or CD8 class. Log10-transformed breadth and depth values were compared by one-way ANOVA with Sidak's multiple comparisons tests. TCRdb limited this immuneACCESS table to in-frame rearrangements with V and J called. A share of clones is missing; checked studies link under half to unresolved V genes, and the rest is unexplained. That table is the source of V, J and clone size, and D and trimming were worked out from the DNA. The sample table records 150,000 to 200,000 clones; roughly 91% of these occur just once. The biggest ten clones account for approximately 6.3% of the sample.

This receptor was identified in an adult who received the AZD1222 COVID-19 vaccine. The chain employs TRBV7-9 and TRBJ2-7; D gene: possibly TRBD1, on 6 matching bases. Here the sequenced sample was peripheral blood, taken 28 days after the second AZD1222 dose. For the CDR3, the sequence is CASSLVSGQGTHEQYF. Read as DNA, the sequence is TGTGCCAGCAGCTTAGTTTCGGGGCAGGGGACCCACGAGCAGTACTTC.